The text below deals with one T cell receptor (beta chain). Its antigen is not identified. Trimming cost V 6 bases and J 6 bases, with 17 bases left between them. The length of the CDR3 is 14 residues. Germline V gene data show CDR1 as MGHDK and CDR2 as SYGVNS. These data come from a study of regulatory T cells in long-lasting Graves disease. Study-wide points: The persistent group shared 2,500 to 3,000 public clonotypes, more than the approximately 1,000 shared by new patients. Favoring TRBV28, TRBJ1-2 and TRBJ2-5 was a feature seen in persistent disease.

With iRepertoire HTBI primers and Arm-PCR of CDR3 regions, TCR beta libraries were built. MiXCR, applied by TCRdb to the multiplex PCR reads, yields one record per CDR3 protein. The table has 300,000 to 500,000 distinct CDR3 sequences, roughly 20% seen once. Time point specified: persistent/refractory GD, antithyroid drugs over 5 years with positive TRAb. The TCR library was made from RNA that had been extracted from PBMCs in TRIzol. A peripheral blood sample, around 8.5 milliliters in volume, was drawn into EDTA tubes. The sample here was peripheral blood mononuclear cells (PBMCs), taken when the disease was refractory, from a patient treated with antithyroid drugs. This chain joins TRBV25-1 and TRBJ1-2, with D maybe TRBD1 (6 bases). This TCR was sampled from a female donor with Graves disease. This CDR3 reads CASRETGFDHGYTF. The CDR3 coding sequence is TGTGCCAGCAGAGAGACAGGATTCGATCATGGCTACACCTTC.